This record covers a single TCR beta chain. The sample comes from a study of shared clonotypes between healthy human individuals. V was shortened by 2 bases and J by 1 base, with 8 bases between the two germline ends. The CDR3 is 15 residues long. CDR1 is SNHLY, CDR2 FYNNEI, per germline. Data came from immunoSEQ multiplex PCR; TCRdb stores just in-frame clones and leaves some out. The data contain fewer than 3 million clones, just under 95% of them seen just once; the ten biggest clones take up approximately 0.41%. The sequence came from a man in his late teens or twenties in good health. Some clones in this sample may be carry-over from other donors' samples. This chain connects TRBV2 to TRBJ1-4; D not certain. The material sequenced was naive CD4+ T cells from PBMCs. Sample subset: CD45RA+ positively selected. CDR3 bases: TGTGCCAGCAGTGAATATGGTGGAACTAATGAAAAACTGTTTTTT. Protein sequence: CASSEYGGTNEKLFF.